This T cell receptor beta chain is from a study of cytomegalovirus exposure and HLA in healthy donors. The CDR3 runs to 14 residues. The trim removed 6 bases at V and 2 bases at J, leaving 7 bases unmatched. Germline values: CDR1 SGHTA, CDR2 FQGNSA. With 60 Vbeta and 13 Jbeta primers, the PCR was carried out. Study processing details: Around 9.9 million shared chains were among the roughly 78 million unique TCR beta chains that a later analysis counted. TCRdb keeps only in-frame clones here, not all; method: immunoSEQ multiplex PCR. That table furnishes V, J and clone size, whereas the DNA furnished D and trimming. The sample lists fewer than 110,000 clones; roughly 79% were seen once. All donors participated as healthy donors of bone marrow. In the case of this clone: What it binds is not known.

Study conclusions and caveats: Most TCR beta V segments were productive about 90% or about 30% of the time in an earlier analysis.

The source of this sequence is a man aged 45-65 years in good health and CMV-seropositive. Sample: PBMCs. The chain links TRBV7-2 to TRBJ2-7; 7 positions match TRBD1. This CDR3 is CASSTDRAPYEQYF. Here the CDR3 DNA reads TGTGCCAGCAGTACAGACAGGGCACCCTACGAGCAGTACTTC.